These T cell receptor beta chains were read from a single sample in a study of T-cell reconstitution after alpha-beta-depleted transplantation in children. TCRdb analysed the PCR reads with MiXCR anew, one entry per CDR3 protein. The sample includes 330,000 or so distinct CDR3 sequences, around 10% seen only once; the top ten take more than 2%. Sequences were derived from PBMCs from the stem cell graft donor, sampled from the stem cell graft. Receptors originate from a human donor who donated a stem cell graft to a child with acute lymphoblastic leukemia. Each CDR3 is given with its conserved first and last residue. The D gene is left open where the match is weak. Clone size, where shown, is once, few, many, or a class for clones that have expanded.

V	J	D	size	CDR3	DNA
TRBV4-1	TRBJ2-7	TRBD2	few	CASSGGRTSGGYEQYF	TGCGCCAGCAGCGGAGGTCGAACTAGCGGGGGTTACGAGCAGTACTTC
TRBV10-3	TRBJ2-3	-	-	CAISGGGFDTDTQYF	TGTGCCATCAGTGGTGGGGGATTCGACACAGATACGCAGTATTTT
TRBV4-1	TRBJ1-2	-	-	CASSRGGGANYGYTF	TGCGCCAGCAGCCGGGGGGGAGGTGCTAACTATGGCTACACCTTC
TRBV20-1	TRBJ2-7	-	few	CSARERSSYEQYF	TGCAGTGCTAGAGAACGAAGCTCCTACGAGCAGTACTTC
TRBV7-9	TRBJ1-6	-	-	CASSLSRAMGSPLHF	TGTGCCAGCAGCTTATCTCGGGCAATGGGTTCACCCCTCCACTTT
TRBV7-9	TRBJ1-6	-	few	CASSLHTGSPGSPLHF	TGTGCCAGCAGCTTACACACTGGATCACCAGGATCACCCCTCCACTTT
TRBV4-1	TRBJ2-7	TRBD2	-	CASSFSGSGFSYEQYF	TGCGCCAGCAGCTTTAGCGGGAGTGGGTTCTCCTACGAGCAGTACTTC
TRBV5-5	TRBJ2-7	TRBD1	-	CASSLGQTGGGEQYF	TGTGCCAGCAGCTTGGGCCAGACAGGGGGCGGCGAGCAGTACTTC
TRBV20-1	TRBJ2-4	TRBD2	few	CSARDMSGAKDIQYF	TGCAGTGCTAGAGATATGAGCGGGGCCAAAGACATTCAGTACTTC
TRBV20-1	TRBJ2-6	-	few	CSARGRAGSSGANVLTF	TGCAGTGCTAGAGGTCGAGCGGGTTCCTCTGGGGCCAACGTCCTGACTTTC
TRBV7-2	TRBJ2-7	-	few	CASSSFRTSPYEQYF	TGTGCCAGCAGCTCTTTTAGGACTTCCCCCTACGAGCAGTACTTC
TRBV12-3/TRBV12-4	TRBJ2-7	-	-	CASSTGAYEQYF	TGTGCCAGCAGTACGGGGGCCTACGAGCAGTACTTC
TRBV15	TRBJ2-7	-	few	CATSRSSTGGAYEQYF	TGTGCCACCAGCAGATCCTCGACTGGAGGAGCCTACGAGCAGTACTTC
TRBV5-1	TRBJ2-2	-	few	CASSLISRGTGELFF	TGCGCCAGCAGCTTGATCTCCCGAGGGACCGGGGAGCTGTTTTTT
TRBV27	TRBJ2-1	TRBD2	-	CASSPRLAGVRNEQFF	TGTGCCAGCAGTCCCCGACTAGCGGGAGTTCGCAATGAGCAGTTCTTC
TRBV7-9	TRBJ2-1	TRBD1	few	CASSRDRGIDEQFF	TGTGCCAGCAGCCGGGACAGGGGGATCGATGAGCAGTTCTTC
TRBV5-6	TRBJ2-7	TRBD1	few	CASSLGGTGTVYEQYF	TGTGCCAGCAGCTTGGGAGGGACAGGGACAGTCTACGAGCAGTACTTC
TRBV5-1	TRBJ1-2	TRBD1	many	CASSPTGQVLYGYTF	TGCGCCAGCAGCCCCACGGGACAGGTCCTCTATGGCTACACCTTC
TRBV20-1	TRBJ2-1	TRBD2	-	CSVGLAGGPGNEQFF	TGCAGTGTCGGGCTAGCGGGAGGGCCGGGCAATGAGCAGTTCTTC
TRBV11-1	TRBJ2-1	TRBD2	-	CASSSTGLAGGPYNEQFF	TGTGCCAGCAGCTCCACGGGACTAGCGGGGGGGCCCTACAATGAGCAGTTCTTC
TRBV28	TRBJ2-2	-	-	CASRQQITGELFF	TGTGCCAGCCGACAGCAGATCACCGGGGAGCTGTTTTTT
TRBV7-3	TRBJ2-1	TRBD2	few	CASSLRGLAYNEQFF	TGTGCCAGCAGCTTAAGGGGACTAGCCTACAATGAGCAGTTCTTC
TRBV7-9	TRBJ2-7	-	-	CASSASGASYEQYF	TGTGCCAGCAGCGCTTCAGGGGCCTCCTACGAGCAGTACTTC
TRBV7-8	TRBJ2-2	TRBD2	few	CASSSSGSTGELFF	TGTGCCAGCAGCTCTAGCGGGAGCACCGGGGAGCTGTTTTTT
TRBV5-6	TRBJ2-7	TRBD2	few	CASSSQTSEAYEQYF	TGTGCCAGCAGCTCACAGACTAGCGAGGCCTACGAGCAGTACTTC
TRBV5-6	TRBJ2-7	-	few	CASSSGGVAYEQYF	TGTGCCAGCAGCTCGGGCGGGGTCGCCTACGAGCAGTACTTC
TRBV19	TRBJ1-1	-	-	CASNLPGLNTEAFF	TGTGCCAGTAACTTACCCGGATTGAACACTGAAGCTTTCTTT
TRBV9	TRBJ1-1	-	many	CASSGDSVGNTEAFF	TGTGCCAGCAGCGGAGACTCAGTGGGGAACACTGAAGCTTTCTTT
TRBV20-1	TRBJ2-4	-	few	CSARGSRAKNIQYF	TGCAGTGCCCGGGGCTCTCGGGCCAAAAACATTCAGTACTTC
TRBV20-1	TRBJ2-7	-	-	CSAQWSGPYEQYF	TGCAGTGCCCAATGGAGCGGACCCTACGAGCAGTACTTC
TRBV12-3/TRBV12-4	TRBJ1-1	TRBD1	-	CASSPGTATEAFF	TGTGCCAGCAGTCCTGGGACAGCCACTGAAGCTTTCTTT
TRBV7-2	TRBJ2-3	TRBD2	-	CASSLVPSGSTDTQYF	TGTGCCAGCAGCTTAGTTCCTAGCGGGAGCACAGATACGCAGTATTTT
TRBV3-1	TRBJ2-7	-	-	CASSQDRTAKGYEQYF	TGTGCCAGCAGCCAAGATCGGACAGCGAAGGGCTACGAGCAGTACTTC
TRBV15	TRBJ2-1	-	-	CATRGARYNEQFF	TGTGCCACCAGGGGGGCCCGTTACAATGAGCAGTTCTTC
TRBV7-2	TRBJ2-1	TRBD2	few	CASSLAGAGAGEQFF	TGTGCCAGCAGCTTAGCGGGAGCGGGAGCGGGAGAGCAGTTCTTC
TRBV18	TRBJ2-7	TRBD1	-	CASSRNRDRPYEQYF	TGTGCCAGCTCACGGAACCGGGACAGACCCTACGAGCAGTACTTC
TRBV7-2	TRBJ2-7	-	-	CASSLIPRGYEQYF	TGTGCCAGCAGCTTAATCCCACGGGGATACGAGCAGTACTTC
TRBV6-2/TRBV6-3	TRBJ2-7	TRBD1	-	CASSYFGTAPYEQYF	TGTGCCAGCAGTTACTTCGGGACAGCACCCTACGAGCAGTACTTC
TRBV5-1	TRBJ2-2	TRBD1	few	CASSFRGRTSGELFF	TGCGCCAGCAGCTTCAGGGGGAGAACATCCGGGGAGCTGTTTTTT
TRBV11-2	TRBJ2-1	-	-	CASSSDNPLNEQFF	TGTGCCAGCAGCTCGGACAATCCCCTCAATGAGCAGTTCTTC
TRBV7-6	TRBJ2-3	-	-	CASSTAADTQYF	TGTGCCAGCAGCACGGCGGCGGATACGCAGTATTTT
TRBV9	TRBJ1-3	-	-	CASSVAESNGNTIYF	TGTGCCAGCAGCGTAGCAGAATCCAATGGAAACACCATATATTTT
TRBV7-3	TRBJ2-1	TRBD2	many	CASSPTSGIYNEQFF	TGTGCCAGCAGCCCGACTAGCGGGATATACAATGAGCAGTTCTTC
TRBV11-1	TRBJ2-4	-	-	CASSLRYGSPPQNIQYF	TGTGCCAGCAGCTTAAGATATGGGAGTCCGCCCCAAAACATTCAGTACTTC
TRBV5-1	TRBJ2-5	-	few	CASSLRPARWGETQYF	TGCGCCAGCAGCTTGAGGCCGGCGCGTTGGGGGGAGACCCAGTACTTC
TRBV7-9	TRBJ1-6	TRBD1	few	CASSSYRGREGSPLHF	TGTGCCAGCAGCAGCTACAGGGGGCGTGAGGGTTCACCCCTCCACTTT
TRBV29-1	TRBJ2-3	-	few	CSVARDRGLADTQYF	TGCAGCGTTGCACGGGACCGCGGGCTGGCAGATACGCAGTATTTT
TRBV4-3	TRBJ2-7	-	few	CASSPSSGQSSYEQYF	TGCGCCAGCAGCCCCTCTTCCGGACAGAGCTCCTACGAGCAGTACTTC
TRBV24-1	TRBJ2-1	TRBD2	few	CATSDRTSRIEQFF	TGTGCCACCAGTGATAGGACTAGCAGAATCGAGCAGTTCTTC
TRBV20-1	TRBJ2-1	TRBD1	-	CSARDRGPQGSYNEQFF	TGCAGTGCCCGAGACAGGGGGCCCCAGGGGTCCTACAATGAGCAGTTCTTC
TRBV5-1	TRBJ2-5	TRBD1	-	CASSLPTGGQETQYF	TGCGCCAGCAGCTTGCCGACAGGGGGCCAAGAGACCCAGTACTTC
TRBV20-1	TRBJ1-5	TRBD1	many	CSARATGGGQPQHF	TGCAGTGCTAGAGCGACAGGGGGAGGACAGCCCCAGCATTTT